These T cell receptor beta chains were read from a single sample in a study of blood T cell repertoires in COVID-19. Method: immunoSEQ multiplex PCR; TCRdb's copy keeps in-frame clones and lacks some. The sample has about 170,000 clones, around 80% seen once. The specimen was peripheral blood. The receptors stem from a woman in her 70s who had recovered from COVID-19. The CDR3 runs from the conserved cysteine through the conserved F or W. A D gene is named only where the DNA matches it firmly. The size of a clone is reported for some rows only, either as once, few or many, or as a class for expanded clones.

v_call,j_call,clone_size,d_call,cdr3_nt,cdr3_aa
TRBV5-1,TRBJ2-7,NA,NA,TGCGCCAGCAGCTTGTTGGCTAGCTCCTACGAGCAGTACTTC,CASSLLASSYEQYF
TRBV19,TRBJ2-1,NA,TRBD1,TGTGCCAGCTCCCGGACAGGACACAATGAGCAGTTCTTC,CASSRTGHNEQFF
TRBV12-3/TRBV12-4,TRBJ2-3,NA,NA,TGTGCCAGCAGTTTTGCGAGGTCAGATACGCAGTATTTT,CASSFARSDTQYF
TRBV5-4,TRBJ2-5,NA,NA,TGTGCCAGCAGTACGGAAGGGGGATCAGAGACCCAGTACTTC,CASSTEGGSETQYF
TRBV11-1,TRBJ1-2,NA,NA,TGTGCCAGCAGCTTAGCGAATTGGGCAGCTAACTACACCTTC,CASSLANWAANYTF
TRBV5-5,TRBJ1-1,NA,NA,TGTGCCAGCAGCCCCTCGTGGGGCAACACTGAAGCTTTCTTT,CASSPSWGNTEAFF
TRBV7-9,TRBJ1-6,NA,NA,TGTGCCAGCAGCGGTCCGGTCGGGGTGAAGGGTTCACCCCTCCACTTT,CASSGPVGVKGSPLHF
TRBV7-8,TRBJ2-5,NA,NA,TGTGCCAGCAGCCGGGCCAACCAAGAGACCCAGTACTTC,CASSRANQETQYF
TRBV7-9,TRBJ2-1,NA,TRBD2,TGTGCCAGCGGAACTAGCGGGGCTGGTGAGCAGTTCTTC,CASGTSGAGEQFF
TRBV7-2,TRBJ1-3,NA,NA,TGTGCCAGCAGCCCCAGGGCGCAATTGGGAAACACCATATATTTT,CASSPRAQLGNTIYF
TRBV5-1,TRBJ2-5,NA,NA,TGCGCCAGCAGCTTGGGCGGCATTGAGACCCAGTACTTC,CASSLGGIETQYF
TRBV27,TRBJ1-2,NA,NA,TGTGCCAGCAGTCGTTGGCAGGATTATGGCTACACCTTC,CASSRWQDYGYTF
TRBV10-2,TRBJ2-5,NA,TRBD2,TGCGCCAGCGGGGGACTAGCGGGGGTGCAAGAGACCCAGTACTTC,CASGGLAGVQETQYF
TRBV5-1,TRBJ1-2,NA,NA,TGCGCCAGCAGCCCCCAGACAGGCCCCTATGGCTACACCTTC,CASSPQTGPYGYTF
TRBV5-6,TRBJ2-7,NA,NA,TGTGCCAGCAGCCCGCCCGGGAGAGAGGCCTACGAGCAGTACTTC,CASSPPGREAYEQYF
TRBV2,TRBJ1-2,NA,TRBD1,TGTGCCAGCAGTCGGCAGGGGGATGGCTACACCTTC,CASSRQGDGYTF
TRBV7-6,TRBJ2-5,NA,TRBD1,TGTGCCAGCAGCCCAGGGGGTAGCCTGCGGGAGACCCAGTACTTC,CASSPGGSLRETQYF
TRBV5-1,TRBJ2-7,NA,NA,TGCGCCAGCACCAAACAACCCGGGACACCAACTTACGAGCAGTACTTC,CASTKQPGTPTYEQYF
TRBV15,TRBJ1-2,NA,NA,TGTGCCACCAGCAGAGACAAGAGGAGGGAAGGCTACACCTTC,CATSRDKRREGYTF
TRBV2,TRBJ1-3,few,TRBD1,TGTGCCAGCAGTTCCGGGACAGCTGGAAACACCATATATTTT,CASSSGTAGNTIYF
TRBV2,TRBJ2-5,NA,NA,TGTGCCAGCAGTGGGACACAACAAGAGACCCAGTACTTC,CASSGTQQETQYF
TRBV27,TRBJ2-2,once,TRBD1,TGTGCCAGCAGTTCCAGACAGGGGGCAATCCCCGGGGAGCTGTTTTTT,CASSSRQGAIPGELFF
TRBV15,TRBJ1-1,NA,NA,TGTGCCACCAGCCGAAGGACGGGGTACGAAGCTTTCTTT,CATSRRTGYEAFF
TRBV19,TRBJ2-1,NA,TRBD2,TGTGCCAGTAGACATAGCGGGAGGACCAATGAGCAGTTCTTC,CASRHSGRTNEQFF
TRBV11-2,TRBJ2-3,few,NA,TGTGCCAGCAGCTTCCGGGGGAGGAGCACAGATACGCAGTATTTT,CASSFRGRSTDTQYF
TRBV4-1,TRBJ1-1,NA,NA,TGCGCCAGCAGCCAATCTCAAGTGAGGACAGTAGGGGCTTTCTTT,CASSQSQVRTVGAFF
TRBV5-1,TRBJ1-5,NA,NA,TGCGCCAGCAGCTTGGGGGCGGGCGGGGGGGAGCCCCAGCATTTT,CASSLGAGGGEPQHF
TRBV3-1/TRBV3-2,TRBJ2-7,NA,TRBD1,TGTGCCAGCAGCCGAACCGGGACAGGGGTCTACGAGCAGTACTTC,CASSRTGTGVYEQYF
TRBV9,TRBJ1-2,NA,TRBD1,TGTGCCAGCAGCCCCGGGACAGAGCACTATGGCTACACCTTC,CASSPGTEHYGYTF
TRBV11-2,TRBJ1-2,NA,NA,TGTGCCAGCAGCTTAGGCGGAGATACTGGCTATGGCTACACCTTC,CASSLGGDTGYGYTF
TRBV6-2/TRBV6-3,TRBJ2-2,many,TRBD1,TGTGCCAGCAGCCCTGGACAGGGGGCGGGCGCCGGGGAGCTGTTTTTT,CASSPGQGAGAGELFF
TRBV7-2,TRBJ2-7,once,TRBD2,TGTGCCAGCAGCCCGCGACTAGCGGGAGTCGGTTACGAGCAGTACTTC,CASSPRLAGVGYEQYF
TRBV27,TRBJ1-3,NA,NA,TGTGCCAGCAGTCTTCCCCGGGGGACCATATATTTT,CASSLPRGTIYF
TRBV28,TRBJ2-1,NA,TRBD2,TGTGCCAGCCGTCCTAGCGGCTATGAGCAGTTCTTC,CASRPSGYEQFF
TRBV21-1,TRBJ1-2,NA,NA,TGTGCCAGCAGCCGATCCCAGGGACAGGGGAAGGGTGGCTACACCTTC,CASSRSQGQGKGGYTF
TRBV2,TRBJ2-2,NA,TRBD2,TGTGCCAGCCACCCGGGACTAGCGGGAGGAAGGGACACCGGGGAGCTGTTTTTT,CASHPGLAGGRDTGELFF
TRBV27,TRBJ1-5,NA,TRBD1,TGTGCCAGCAGTTTAGAGGGGGGACAGGGTCTTAATCAGCCCCAGCATTTT,CASSLEGGQGLNQPQHF
TRBV5-4,TRBJ2-7,NA,NA,TGTGCCAGCAGCCCTGGGGGGGGGCGCGGGTACGAGCAGTACTTC,CASSPGGGRGYEQYF
TRBV30,TRBJ2-3,NA,TRBD2,TGTGCCTGGAGTCGGACTAGCCGCACAGATACGCAGTATTTT,CAWSRTSRTDTQYF
TRBV27,TRBJ2-5,NA,NA,TGTGCCAGCAGTACGGGTTTGGCCCGCGGGGAGACCCAGTACTTC,CASSTGLARGETQYF
TRBV5-1,TRBJ2-1,NA,TRBD2,TGCGCCAGCACTGAGACTAGCGGACCCAATGAGCAGTTCTTC,CASTETSGPNEQFF
TRBV18,TRBJ2-7,once,NA,TGTGCCAGCTCACCCAGGGCTGGCGCCTACGAGCAGTACTTC,CASSPRAGAYEQYF
TRBV28,TRBJ2-1,once,TRBD1,TGTGCCAGCAGTTTATTCCCTCGAACAGGGGTCGGTCCGGGGGAGCAGTTCTTC,CASSLFPRTGVGPGEQFF
TRBV5-1,TRBJ1-3,NA,NA,TGCGCCAGCAGCCTTGACGCGGGGCGCCTCGGAAACACCATATATTTT,CASSLDAGRLGNTIYF
TRBV7-9,TRBJ2-5,NA,NA,TGTGCCAGCAGCTTAGCTAGGCAGACTCAAGAGACCCAGTACTTC,CASSLARQTQETQYF
TRBV5-1,TRBJ2-3,NA,NA,TGCGCCAGCACCTCCGGGATTCCAGATACGCAGTATTTT,CASTSGIPDTQYF
TRBV19,TRBJ1-5,NA,TRBD1,TGTGCCACCAGGAGGGGACAGGGACCAAATCAGCCCCAGCATTTT,CATRRGQGPNQPQHF
TRBV30,TRBJ1-4,few,NA,TGTGCCTGGAGTCCGGGCGGGGGCGCTAATGAAAAACTGTTTTTT,CAWSPGGGANEKLFF
TRBV10-3,TRBJ2-7,once,TRBD1,TGTGCCATCGGGGCAGGGGGCAGGAGGGAGCAGTACTTC,CAIGAGGRREQYF
TRBV5-5,TRBJ1-6,once,NA,TGTGCCAGCAGCTTATTGGAGGGAAGGTCCTATAATTCACCCCTCCACTTT,CASSLLEGRSYNSPLHF
TRBV5-1,TRBJ1-2,NA,NA,TGCGCCAGCAGCTTGGGGACTCCAGGGGAGGGCTATGGCTACACCTTC,CASSLGTPGEGYGYTF
TRBV7-9,TRBJ2-4,many,NA,TGTGCCAGCAGCTTAGGTAGTCCCATTCAGTACTTC,CASSLGSPIQYF
TRBV6-5,TRBJ2-7,NA,TRBD2,TGTGCCAGCAGCCCCCTTCGGGAGGGCCCTTTCGAGCAGTACTTC,CASSPLREGPFEQYF
TRBV12-5,TRBJ2-7,once,TRBD1,TGTGCTAGTGCCCGGACAGGGAGGTCCGAGCAGTACTTC,CASARTGRSEQYF
TRBV15,TRBJ2-2,few,TRBD2,TGTGCCACCAGCAGACCCCCGGGGCGGGAGGAGGGCGGGGAGCTGTTTTTT,CATSRPPGREEGGELFF
TRBV7-3,TRBJ2-1,NA,NA,TGTGCCAGCAGCTCCGGAGGGGGGGGACCCCTCGGCGATGAGCAGTTCTTC,CASSSGGGGPLGDEQFF
TRBV2,TRBJ2-7,NA,NA,TGTGCCAGCAGTGGAGGGCAGGCCCGCGAGCAGTACTTC,CASSGGQAREQYF